This entry describes one TCR beta chain. Its matching antigen is unknown. Researchers used 5'RACE with constant-segment primers to make TCR alpha and TCR beta cDNA libraries that carry sample barcodes and UMIs. TCRdb ran MiXCR on the 5' RACE reads and lists one entry per CDR3 protein. The repertoire consists of approximately 570,000 distinct CDR3 sequences, with about a sixth occurring once and the leading ten covering about 11%. These data are taken from a study of T-cell memory formation after mild COVID-19. Germline CDR1 reads LGHDT; CDR2 reads YNNKEL (reference sequence). CDR3 size: 13 residues. The V and J ends lost 3 bases and 2 bases respectively, with 7 bases between them. Findings and caveats of the study: Clones contracting day 15 to 85 were balanced CD4/CD8; later expanders leaned CD4+. Clonal second-wave expansions that peaked on day 37 had unconfirmed SARS-CoV-2 specificity.

What was sequenced was PBMCs or a T cell subset sorted from them (not recorded which). This clonotype was obtained from an adult woman who had mild COVID-19 (a few samples of this study predate the infection). Cell type and time point are not known. V usage is TRBV3-1 and J usage is TRBJ1-1; no clear D. The CDR3, as DNA: TGTGCCAGCAGCCAGGCTAAAAACACTGAAGCTTTCTTT. This sequence encodes CASSQAKNTEAFF. Complete variable domain (other parts from reference TRBV3-1 and TRBJ1-1): DTAVSQTPKYLVTQMGNDKSIKCEQNLGHDTMYWYKQDSKKFLKIMFSYNNKELIINETVPNRFSPKSPDKAHLNLHINSLELGDSAVYFCASSQAKNTEAFFGQGTRLTVV.